These T cell receptor beta chains were read from a single sample in a study of regulatory T cells in long-lasting Graves disease. TCRdb re-called the multiplex PCR reads through MiXCR, storing one row per CDR3 protein. The table includes 200,000 to 250,000 distinct CDR3 sequences, 15% to 20% detected once. The same sample was also studied in work on T cells in Graves' hyperthyroidism and ophthalmopathy.

The specimen comprised peripheral blood mononuclear cells (PBMCs), sampled at new diagnosis, from a patient treated with antithyroid drugs. The receptors derive from a woman in her 30s with Graves disease. CDR3s include the opening cysteine and the closing phenylalanine or tryptophan. Fields, in order: CDR3 length, J gene, V gene, D gene, clone size, CDR3 protein, CDR3 DNA. D genes are given only for firm matches. Size is omitted from some rows. Given values are once, few, many or a class for expanded clones.

>14|TRBJ2-1|TRBV18|TRBD2|-
CASSYDMGGYEQFF
TGTGCCAGCTCGTATGACATGGGAGGGTATGAGCAGTTCTTC
>14|TRBJ2-2|TRBV6-2/TRBV6-3|-|many
CASSYRGGTGELFF
TGTGCCAGCAGTTACCGAGGTGGCACCGGGGAGCTGTTTTTT
>12|TRBJ1-1|TRBV6-1|TRBD1|many
CASREQGTEAFF
TGTGCCAGCAGGGAACAGGGGACTGAAGCTTTCTTT
>12|TRBJ2-2|TRBV9|-|many
CASSVDVGELFF
TGTGCCAGCAGCGTAGATGTCGGGGAGCTGTTTTTT
>15|TRBJ2-1|TRBV12-3/TRBV12-4|-|-
CASSEWGPLGNEQFF
TGTGCCAGCAGTGAATGGGGGCCGTTGGGCAATGAGCAGTTCTTC
>14|TRBJ2-3|TRBV29-1|-|few
CSVRGPSGTDTQYF
TGCAGCGTTCGGGGACCTTCCGGCACAGATACGCAGTATTTT
>16|TRBJ1-1|TRBV19|TRBD1|few
CASSKITGAGNTEAFF
TGTGCCAGTAGTAAAATTACAGGGGCGGGAAACACTGAAGCTTTCTTT
>14|TRBJ2-7|TRBV19|TRBD1|-
CASSIGTGAYEQYF
TGTGCCAGTAGTATTGGGACAGGGGCCTACGAGCAGTACTTC
>13|TRBJ2-7|TRBV7-2|TRBD1|many
CASSDRARAEQYF
TGTGCCAGCAGCGACAGGGCGCGGGCCGAGCAGTACTTC
>15|TRBJ2-3|TRBV28|-|many
CASRTGAFDPVTQYF
TGTGCCAGCAGGACGGGGGCCTTCGACCCAGTTACGCAGTATTTT
>14|TRBJ2-7|TRBV9|TRBD1|many
CASSVGTGHYEQYF
TGTGCCAGCAGCGTCGGGACAGGTCACTACGAGCAGTACTTC
>14|TRBJ2-5|TRBV2|TRBD2|many
CASLMTSGLETQYF
TGTGCCAGTCTGATGACTAGCGGGTTGGAGACCCAGTACTTC
>14|TRBJ2-5|TRBV7-6|-|many
CASSSTTGRETQYF
TGTGCCAGCAGCTCCACTACAGGGAGAGAGACCCAGTACTTC
>15|TRBJ2-7|TRBV19|TRBD2|-
CASTQRLAATYEQYF
TGTGCCAGTACCCAGCGACTAGCGGCCACCTACGAGCAGTACTTC
>14|TRBJ1-1|TRBV28|-|many
CASRPRQQNTEAFF
TGTGCCAGCAGACCAAGACAGCAGAACACTGAAGCTTTCTTT
>16|TRBJ2-7|TRBV14|TRBD2|many
CASSQTSGESPYEQYF
TGTGCCAGCAGCCAGACAAGCGGGGAGAGTCCCTACGAGCAGTACTTC
>12|TRBJ2-7|TRBV28|-|many
CASSYPRGEQYF
TGTGCCAGCAGTTACCCCAGGGGCGAGCAGTACTTC
>15|TRBJ2-3|TRBV7-2|-|-
CASSSSAFLADTQYF
TGTGCCAGCAGCTCCTCGGCCTTCCTGGCAGATACGCAGTATTTT
>12|TRBJ2-3|TRBV25-1|-|-
CASSENTDTQYF
TGTGCCAGCAGTGAAAACACAGATACGCAGTATTTT
>15|TRBJ2-7|TRBV20-1|-|few
CSARKSLDAPGEQYF
TGCAGTGCTAGAAAGAGTTTGGACGCCCCCGGCGAGCAGTACTTC
>16|TRBJ1-1|TRBV4-2|-|once
CASSQDKDSLNTQAFF
TGTGCCAGCAGCCAAGATAAGGACAGCTTGAACACTCAAGCTTTCTTT
>15|TRBJ1-3|TRBV11-2|TRBD1|many
CASRVQGQGGNTIYF
TGTGCCAGCCGCGTACAGGGACAGGGGGGAAACACCATATATTTT
>12|TRBJ1-6|TRBV29-1|-|few
CSVGSYNSPLHF
TGCAGCGTCGGCTCCTATAATTCACCCCTCCACTTT
>11|TRBJ2-1|TRBV10-2|-|-
CASEGYNEQFF
TGCGCCAGTGAGGGTTACAATGAGCAGTTCTTC
>12|TRBJ1-2|TRBV27|-|many
CASRTGGSGYTF
TGTGCCAGCAGGACGGGGGGGTCTGGCTACACCTTC
>15|TRBJ2-5|TRBV9|TRBD2|few
CASSVTSGRGETQYF
TGTGCCAGCAGCGTGACTAGCGGGAGAGGAGAGACCCAGTACTTC
>14|TRBJ1-3|TRBV7-9|-|few
CASSAPSSGNTIYF
TGTGCCAGCAGCGCCCCCAGCTCTGGAAACACCATATATTTT
>15|TRBJ1-5|TRBV27|-|many
CASSLAGASNQPQHF
TGTGCCAGCAGTTTAGCGGGGGCGAGCAATCAGCCCCAGCATTTT
>13|TRBJ2-1|TRBV6-1|TRBD2|many
CASSGRSEYEQFF
TGTGCCAGTAGCGGGAGGTCGGAGTATGAGCAGTTCTTC
>14|TRBJ2-7|TRBV6-2/TRBV6-3|-|many
CASREQGKKYEQYF
TGTGCCAGCAGGGAGCAGGGGAAAAAGTACGAGCAGTACTTC
>15|TRBJ2-5|TRBV28|TRBD1|many
CASSSGQGGGETQYF
TGTGCCAGCAGTTCTGGACAGGGCGGCGGTGAGACCCAGTACTTC
>15|TRBJ1-1|TRBV4-1|-|few
CASSQGGQRNTEAFF
TGCGCCAGCAGCCAGGGGGGGCAGAGGAACACTGAAGCTTTCTTT
>12|TRBJ1-2|TRBV12-3/TRBV12-4|-|many
CASERGTHGYTF
TGTGCCAGCGAAAGGGGGACTCATGGCTACACCTTC
>16|TRBJ1-3|TRBV4-1|-|few
CASRRYSTLPTATIYF
TGCGCCAGCAGACGATACAGCACCCTCCCGACCGCCACCATATATTTT
>16|TRBJ1-1|TRBV5-6|TRBD1|many
CASRGAGGVKGTEAFF
TGTGCCAGCAGGGGCGCAGGGGGCGTAAAGGGGACTGAAGCTTTCTTT
>15|TRBJ1-1|TRBV28|-|many
CASSSHTGGWTEAFF
TGTGCCAGCAGTTCCCACACAGGAGGGTGGACTGAAGCTTTCTTT
>14|TRBJ2-5|TRBV28|-|once
CASSSRPGDETQYF
TGTGCCAGCAGTTCCCGCCCAGGGGATGAGACCCAGTACTTC
>17|TRBJ2-5|TRBV7-8|-|many
CASSHAPTGSDQETQYF
TGTGCCAGCAGCCACGCACCCACAGGGTCGGACCAAGAGACCCAGTACTTC
>19|TRBJ1-3|TRBV18|-|few
CASSATVSGRPGDGNTIYF
TGTGCCAGCTCAGCCACGGTGTCAGGGCGCCCGGGGGATGGAAACACCATATATTTT
>13|TRBJ1-1|TRBV11-3|-|-
CASSLMTSGEAFF
TGTGCCAGCAGCTTAATGACGAGCGGTGAAGCTTTCTTT
>16|TRBJ1-1|TRBV11-2|-|many
CASSPGGSFGNTEAFF
TGTGCCAGCAGTCCCGGGGGGTCCTTCGGGAACACTGAAGCTTTCTTT
>11|TRBJ1-4|TRBV28|-|many
CASSSMVGLFF
TGTGCCAGCAGCAGTATGGTGGGACTGTTTTTT
>15|TRBJ1-1|TRBV28|-|-
CASRGGGPLNTEAFF
TGTGCCAGCAGGGGGGGGGGCCCCTTGAACACTGAAGCTTTCTTT
>17|TRBJ2-6|TRBV28|-|many
CASSLAGGSSGANVLTF
TGTGCCAGCAGTTTAGCAGGGGGGTCTTCTGGGGCCAACGTCCTGACTTTC
>13|TRBJ2-3|TRBV12-3/TRBV12-4|-|-
CASIHRDTDTQYF
TGTGCCAGCATACACAGGGACACAGATACGCAGTATTTT
>15|TRBJ1-2|TRBV28|-|many
CASTLQTGANYGYTF
TGTGCCAGCACCTTACAAACAGGAGCTAACTATGGCTACACCTTC
>15|TRBJ1-1|TRBV2|-|many
CASSETGTMNTEAFF
TGTGCCAGCAGTGAGACGGGAACCATGAACACTGAAGCTTTCTTT
>14|TRBJ1-1|TRBV20-1|TRBD1|many
CSASSDRENTEAFF
TGCAGTGCTTCCTCGGACAGGGAGAACACTGAAGCTTTCTTT
>15|TRBJ1-2|TRBV10-3|-|few
CAISESVQGNYGYTF
TGTGCCATCAGTGAGTCTGTCCAGGGCAACTATGGCTACACCTTC
>13|TRBJ2-7|TRBV12-3/TRBV12-4|TRBD1|many
CASSSFTGDEQYF
TGTGCCAGCAGTTCCTTCACAGGGGACGAGCAGTACTTC
>15|TRBJ1-2|TRBV12-5|TRBD1|-
CASGSVQWDREGYTF
TGTGCTAGTGGTTCGGTACAGTGGGACAGGGAGGGCTACACCTTC
>16|TRBJ2-3|TRBV12-3/TRBV12-4|-|-
CASSLAGGVGTDTQYF
TGTGCCAGCAGTTTAGCCGGGGGAGTAGGAACAGATACGCAGTATTTT
>13|TRBJ2-5|TRBV4-1|-|once
CASSQVGRETQYF
TGCGCCAGCAGCCAAGTCGGACGGGAGACCCAGTACTTC
>14|TRBJ2-1|TRBV20-1|TRBD2|many
CSARDLAGVLEQFF
TGCAGTGCTAGAGACTTAGCGGGAGTGTTGGAGCAGTTCTTC
>13|TRBJ1-5|TRBV30|-|many
CAWSVQSNQPQHF
TGTGCCTGGAGTGTGCAGAGCAATCAGCCCCAGCATTTT
>15|TRBJ2-5|TRBV6-1|TRBD2|many
CASSILAGVRETQYF
TGTGCCAGCAGCATACTAGCGGGAGTTCGAGAGACCCAGTACTTC
>14|TRBJ1-1|TRBV28|-|many
CASSFPGRGTEAFF
TGTGCCAGCAGTTTCCCGGGGAGAGGGACTGAAGCTTTCTTT
>15|TRBJ1-2|TRBV29-1|TRBD1|-
CSVRGWTGLDHGYTF
TGCAGCGTGAGAGGGTGGACAGGGCTAGACCATGGCTACACCTTC
>14|TRBJ2-3|TRBV14|-|many
CASRQRAVTDTQYF
TGTGCCAGCAGGCAGCGGGCCGTCACAGATACGCAGTATTTT
>14|TRBJ2-7|TRBV2|TRBD1|many
CASRWDRGLVEQYF
TGTGCCAGCAGGTGGGACAGGGGGCTGGTCGAGCAGTACTTC